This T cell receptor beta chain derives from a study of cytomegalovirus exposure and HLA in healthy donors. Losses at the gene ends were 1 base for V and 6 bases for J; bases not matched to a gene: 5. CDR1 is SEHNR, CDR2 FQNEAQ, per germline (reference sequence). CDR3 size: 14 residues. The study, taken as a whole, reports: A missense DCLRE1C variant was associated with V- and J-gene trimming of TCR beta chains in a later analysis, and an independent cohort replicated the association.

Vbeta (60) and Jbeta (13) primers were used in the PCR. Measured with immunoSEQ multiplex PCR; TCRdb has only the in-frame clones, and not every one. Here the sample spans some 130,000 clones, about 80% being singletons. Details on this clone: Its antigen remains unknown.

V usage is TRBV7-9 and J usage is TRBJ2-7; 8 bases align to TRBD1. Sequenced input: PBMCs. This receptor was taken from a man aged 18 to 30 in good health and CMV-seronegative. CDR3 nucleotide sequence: TGTGCCAGCAGCTTAGGGACAGGGTTGGGCGAGCAGTACTTC. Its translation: CASSLGTGLGEQYF.